This TCR beta chain was sequenced in a study of T cell responses to AZD1222 COVID-19 vaccine. The table lists this clone with a count of one. Profiled with immunoSEQ multiplex PCR; TCRdb holds only in-frame clones, not every one. Here the sample spans 95,000 to 150,000 clones, about 85% being singletons. Sequencing used peripheral blood, obtained on day 0 of AZD1222 vaccination. This TCR came from an adult in good health.

As DNA, the CDR3 is TGTGCCAGCAGTTTCTCTGGAAACACCATATATTTT. It translates to CASSFSGNTIYF. J is TRBJ1-3 and V is TRBV2; D is unclear. Germline CDR1 reads SNHLY; CDR2 reads FYNNEI. Trimming removed 5 bases from V and 0 bases from J, with 2 bases in between. CDR3 length equals 12 residues.